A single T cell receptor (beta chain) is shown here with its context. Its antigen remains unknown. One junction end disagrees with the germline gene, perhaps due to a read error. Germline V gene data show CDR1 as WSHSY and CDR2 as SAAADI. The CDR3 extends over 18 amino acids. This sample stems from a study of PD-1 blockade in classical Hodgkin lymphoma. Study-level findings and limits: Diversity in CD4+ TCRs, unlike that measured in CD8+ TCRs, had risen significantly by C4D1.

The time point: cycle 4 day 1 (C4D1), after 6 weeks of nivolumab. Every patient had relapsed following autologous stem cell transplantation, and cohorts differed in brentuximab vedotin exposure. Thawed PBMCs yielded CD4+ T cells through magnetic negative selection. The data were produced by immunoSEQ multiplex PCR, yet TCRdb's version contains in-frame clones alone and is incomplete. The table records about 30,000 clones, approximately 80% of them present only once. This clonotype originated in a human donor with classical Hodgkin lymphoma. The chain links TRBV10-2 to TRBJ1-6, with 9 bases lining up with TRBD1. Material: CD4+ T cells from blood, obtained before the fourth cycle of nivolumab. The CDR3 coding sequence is TGCGCCAGCAGTGTACCGGGACAGGGAAGTTCCTATAATTCACCCCCCCACTTT. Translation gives CASSVPGQGSSYNSPPHF.